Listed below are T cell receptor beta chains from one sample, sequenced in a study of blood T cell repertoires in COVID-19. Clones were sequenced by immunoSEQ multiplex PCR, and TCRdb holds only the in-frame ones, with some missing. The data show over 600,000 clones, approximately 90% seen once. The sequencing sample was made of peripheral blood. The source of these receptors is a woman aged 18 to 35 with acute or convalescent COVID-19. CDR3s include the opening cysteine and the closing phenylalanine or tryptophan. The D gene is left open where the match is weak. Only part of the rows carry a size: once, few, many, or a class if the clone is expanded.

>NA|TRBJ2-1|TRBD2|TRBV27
CASRSGEGSYNEQFF
TGTGCCAGCAGGTCCGGGGAGGGATCCTACAATGAGCAGTTCTTC
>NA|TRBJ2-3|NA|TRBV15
CATVSGGSTDTQYF
TGTGCCACCGTATCTGGGGGGAGCACAGATACGCAGTATTTT
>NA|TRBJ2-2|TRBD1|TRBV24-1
CATSDDRDGDTGELFF
TGTGCCACCAGTGACGACAGGGATGGCGACACCGGGGAGCTGTTTTTT
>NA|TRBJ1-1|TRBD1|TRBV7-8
CASSPRQGAWGNNTEAFF
TGTGCCAGCAGCCCCAGACAGGGGGCTTGGGGTAATAACACTGAAGCTTTCTTT
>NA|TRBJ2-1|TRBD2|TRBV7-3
CASSPTPAASGVYNEQFF
TGTGCCAGCAGCCCCACCCCGGCGGCTAGCGGGGTCTACAATGAGCAGTTCTTC
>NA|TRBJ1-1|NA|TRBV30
CAWSVRGDTEAFF
TGTGCCTGGAGTGTTCGGGGGGACACTGAAGCTTTCTTT
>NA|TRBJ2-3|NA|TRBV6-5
CASSYSRVGTDTQYF
TGTGCCAGCAGTTACTCGAGGGTGGGCACAGATACGCAGTATTTT
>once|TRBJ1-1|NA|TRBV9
CASSGRGDTGLGRGGAFF
TGTGCCAGCAGCGGACGGGGGGACACCGGCCTAGGGAGGGGAGGGGCTTTCTTT
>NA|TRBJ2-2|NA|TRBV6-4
CASSDDSSTGELFF
TGTGCCAGCAGTGACGACTCTTCCACCGGGGAGCTGTTTTTT
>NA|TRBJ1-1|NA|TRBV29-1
CSVEVGDYTEAFF
TGCAGCGTTGAAGTCGGGGATTACACTGAAGCTTTCTTT
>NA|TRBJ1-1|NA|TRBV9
CASSVDHRENTEAFF
TGTGCCAGCAGCGTAGACCACAGGGAAAACACTGAAGCTTTCTTT
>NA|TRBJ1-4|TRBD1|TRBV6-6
CASSPPGQEFLHEKLFF
TGTGCCAGCAGTCCCCCGGGACAGGAATTTCTACATGAAAAACTGTTTTTT
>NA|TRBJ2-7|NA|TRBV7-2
CASSLEHRWGAGKTYEQYF
TGTGCCAGCAGCTTAGAGCATCGTTGGGGTGCAGGGAAGACCTACGAGCAGTACTTC
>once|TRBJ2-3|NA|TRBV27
CASAYDNPSGDTQYF
TGTGCCAGCGCTTACGACAACCCCAGCGGAGATACGCAGTATTTT
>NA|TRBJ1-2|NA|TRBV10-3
CAISESTWAAGANGYTF
TGTGCCATCAGTGAGTCGACCTGGGCGGCAGGGGCAAATGGCTACACCTTC
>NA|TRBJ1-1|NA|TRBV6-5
CASSPRRDKIEAFF
TGTGCCAGCAGTCCCCGCCGGGACAAAATTGAAGCTTTCTTT
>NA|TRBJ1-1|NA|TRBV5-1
CASSWAGREVTEAFF
TGCGCCAGCAGCTGGGCGGGCAGGGAGGTCACTGAAGCTTTCTTT
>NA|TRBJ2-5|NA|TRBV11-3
CASSLDGKETQYF
TGTGCCAGCAGCTTAGACGGTAAAGAGACCCAGTACTTC
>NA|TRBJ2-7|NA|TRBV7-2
CASSLSASYEQYF
TGTGCCAGCAGCCTTAGCGCATCCTACGAGCAGTACTTC
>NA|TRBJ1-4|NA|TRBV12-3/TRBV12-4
CASGYASTKKLFF
TGTGCCAGCGGATACGCTAGTACGAAAAAACTGTTTTTT
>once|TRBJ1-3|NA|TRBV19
CASSISGFSGNTIYF
TGTGCCAGTAGTATTTCCGGTTTCTCTGGAAACACCATATATTTT
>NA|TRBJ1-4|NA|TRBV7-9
CASSPQPVDFGEKLFF
TGTGCCAGCAGCCCTCAACCCGTAGACTTCGGGGAAAAACTGTTTTTT
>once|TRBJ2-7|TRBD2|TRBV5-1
CASSLNGGDPEQYF
TGCGCCAGCAGCTTGAATGGGGGGGATCCGGAGCAGTACTTC
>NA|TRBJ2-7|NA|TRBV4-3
CASSPSEGSDEQYF
TGCGCCAGCAGCCCCTCGGAGGGTTCGGACGAGCAGTACTTC
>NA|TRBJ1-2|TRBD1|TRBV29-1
CSVVSGGIYGYTF
TGCAGCGTTGTGTCAGGGGGGATCTATGGCTACACCTTC
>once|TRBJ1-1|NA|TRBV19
CASRSGRALEAFF
TGTGCCAGTAGATCGGGGAGGGCCCTCGAAGCTTTCTTT